The rows below give T cell receptor beta chains drawn from one sample of a study of cytomegalovirus exposure and HLA in healthy donors. The assay was immunoSEQ multiplex PCR, and TCRdb's table has in-frame clones only and misses some. The sample includes approximately 75,000 clones. Sample: PBMCs. Receptor source: a boy between 10 and 17 years old in good health and CMV-seronegative. CDR3s include the opening cysteine and the closing phenylalanine or tryptophan. Each record gives: J gene, D gene, V gene, CDR3 DNA, CDR3 protein. D genes are given only for firm matches.

TRBJ2-7 | NA | TRBV15 | TGTGCCACCTCGACCAGGGTCAATTACGAGCAGTACTTC | CATSTRVNYEQYF
TRBJ1-1 | NA | TRBV2 | TGTGCCAGCAGTGAAGAGGGCAGGGACACTGAAGCTTTCTTT | CASSEEGRDTEAFF
TRBJ2-5 | TRBD1 | TRBV6-1 | TGTGCCAGCAGTGTAAACCGGGACAGGGGGATACGGGAGACCCAGTACTTC | CASSVNRDRGIRETQYF
TRBJ1-3 | NA | TRBV6-1 | TGTGCCAGCAGTGAAAAACGGGGATACTCTGGAAACACCATATATTTT | CASSEKRGYSGNTIYF
TRBJ1-2 | NA | TRBV5-4 | TGTGCCAGCAGCTTGGGGCAGGCCTACTATGGCTACACCTTC | CASSLGQAYYGYTF
TRBJ1-2 | TRBD1 | TRBV29-1 | TGCAGCGTCCAGGGGGTTTGGGGCTACACCTTC | CSVQGVWGYTF
TRBJ1-1 | TRBD1 | TRBV18 | TGTGCCAGCTCACCACCGGGGCAGACAGGGGCTGAAGCTTTCTTT | CASSPPGQTGAEAFF
TRBJ1-1 | NA | TRBV15 | TGTGCCACCAGCTCCGGGGGAGTGAACACTGAAGCTTTCTTT | CATSSGGVNTEAFF
TRBJ2-7 | NA | TRBV1 | TGCACCAGCAGCCAAGTTTATCCCCTCGCGGGGTCACCCTACGAGCAGTACTTC | CTSSQVYPLAGSPYEQYF
TRBJ1-5 | TRBD1 | TRBV25-1 | TGTGCCAGCAGTGAAACGGGACAGCTCAATCAGCCCCAGCATTTT | CASSETGQLNQPQHF
TRBJ2-1 | TRBD2 | TRBV4-1 | TGCGCCAGCAGCCAGCTAGCGGGGGGTGAGGAGCAGTTCTTC | CASSQLAGGEEQFF
TRBJ2-7 | TRBD2 | TRBV4-1 | TGCGCCAGCAGCCCCCAAGGGGGAATAGCGGGGGATCGGGGGCAGTACTTC | CASSPQGGIAGDRGQYF
TRBJ2-7 | NA | TRBV20-1 | TGCAGTGCTGATCTAGGTTACGAGCAGTACTTC | CSADLGYEQYF
TRBJ2-2 | TRBD2 | TRBV9 | TGTGCCAGCAGCCTAGTCGGGGGGACCGGGGAGCTGTTTTTT | CASSLVGGTGELFF
TRBJ2-1 | NA | TRBV4-3 | TGCGCCAGCAGCGATGCGGCTGACAATGAGCAGTTCTTC | CASSDAADNEQFF
TRBJ2-2 | TRBD1 | TRBV9 | TGTGCCAGCAGCGGACAGGGAACGAACACCGGGGAGCTGTTTTTT | CASSGQGTNTGELFF
TRBJ2-3 | TRBD2 | TRBV5-6 | TGTGCCAGCAGCTTGGGGCGGGAGACGGGCACAGATACGCAGTATTTT | CASSLGRETGTDTQYF
TRBJ1-1 | NA | TRBV9 | TGTGCCAGCAGCATTACGAGAGACAGCACTGAAGCTTTCTTT | CASSITRDSTEAFF
TRBJ1-3 | NA | TRBV6-1 | TGTGCCAGCACTGGGCTTGGAAACACCATATATTTT | CASTGLGNTIYF